The clone carrying this TCR beta chain was observed many times. Individual cDNA molecules were tagged with unique molecular identifiers, the study reported. TCRdb passed the 5' RACE reads through MiXCR, listing each CDR3 protein once. Of some 48,000 distinct CDR3 sequences listed, less than 4.5% are singletons. This CDR3 has 15 residues. CDR1 and CDR2 (germline): LGHNA, YSLEER. Between the trimmed V and J ends, which lost 1 base and 3 bases, there was a span of 13 bases. These data originate in a study of early T cells in non-severe SARS-CoV-2 infection. This receptor was obtained from an adult who was a healthcare worker with PCR-confirmed SARS-CoV-2 infection or an uninfected control (not recorded which). What was sequenced was whole blood. The rearrangement joins TRBV4-3 to TRBJ2-7; a possible D gene is TRBD2 (6 bases). The CDR3 DNA is TGCGCCAGCAGCCAAGCACGGGGGAGCTACTACGAGCAGTACTTC. It codes for CASSQARGSYYEQYF.